Below, 27 T cell receptor beta chains from the same sample are listed, as sequenced in a study of T cells in Graves' hyperthyroidism and ophthalmopathy. Amplified TCR beta CDR3 regions derived from RNA transcripts. The HTBI set primed first-round TCR CDR3 RT-PCR. TCRdb reprocessed the multiplex PCR reads with MiXCR, giving one entry per CDR3 protein. This table holds hundreds of thousands of distinct CDR3 sequences, roughly a third found once. Sequencing input: blood. All receptors derive from a woman in her thirties or forties with Graves' hyperthyroidism.

This clonotype was counted many times. The genes are TRBV9 and TRBJ1-2, with D hard to call. V lost 0 bases to trimming and J lost 4 bases, with 7 bases between them. The CDR3 contains 13 residues. Germline V gene data show CDR1 as SGDLS and CDR2 as YYNGEE. The CDR3: CASSVEESYGYTF. CDR3 coding DNA: TGTGCCAGCAGCGTAGAAGAATCCTATGGCTACACCTTC.

This clonotype was detected ten times or more. This chain connects TRBV12-3 or TRBV12-4 to TRBJ1-4; possibly TRBD1 for D (5 bases). Trimming removed 5 bases from V and 6 bases from J, with 10 bases in between. There are 13 residues in the CDR3. CDR3 in DNA: TGTGCCAGCAGTCCCGACAGCTATGAAAAACTGTTTTTT. It is translated as CASSPDSYEKLFF.

There are many counts of this clonotype. V usage is TRBV10-2 and J usage is TRBJ2-5; TRBD1 aligns across 9 bases. Germline V lookup: CDR1 WSHSY, CDR2 SAAADI. The CDR3 covers 15 residues. With 6 bases clipped from V and 4 bases from J, the junction kept 9 bases outside the gene matches. Written as DNA, the CDR3 is TGCGCCAGCAGAGCTACAGGGGGCGGGGGAGAGACCCAGTACTTC. This gives the protein CASRATGGGGETQYF.

This clonotype was observed a handful of times. The chain combines TRBV4-1 with TRBJ2-5, with TRBD2 matching over 8 bases. Looked up from germline, CDR1 is MGHRA and CDR2 is YSYEKL. The CDR3 length is 17 residues. The V and J ends lost 1 base and 0 bases, in that order; junction bases with no gene match: 7. The CDR3, as DNA: TGCGCCAGCAGCCAAGCCTTGGGCGGGGGGCACCAAGAGACCCAGTACTTC. Protein: CASSQALGGGHQETQYF.

This clonotype showed up just a few times. J is TRBJ1-1 and V is TRBV5-4; 9 nucleotides match TRBD1. The CDR3 has 14 amino acids. The V and J ends lost 4 bases and 4 bases, in that order; junction bases with no gene match: 5. Germline CDR1 is SGHNT and CDR2 is YYREEE (reference sequence). The CDR3 DNA reads TGTGCCAGCAGCGTCGGACAGGGGACCACTGAAGCTTTCTTT. As protein: CASSVGQGTTEAFF.

This clonotype was seen only a few times. The CDR3 nucleotides read TGTGCCACGAAGGGCAGGGTGTTCCCAGATACGCAGTATTTT. Translation: CATKGRVFPDTQYF. This chain links TRBV15 with TRBJ2-3; a possible D gene is TRBD1 (5 bases). The V gene's germline CDR1 is LNHNV and CDR2 YYDKDF (reference sequence). This CDR3 is 14 amino acids long. V was trimmed by 9 bases and J by 4 bases, leaving 17 bases between them.

The count of this clonotype is one. The chain is built from TRBV19 and TRBJ1-1; D call uncertain. Germline values: CDR1 LNHDA, CDR2 SQIVND (reference sequence). The CDR3 covers 15 residues. Trimming cost V 6 bases and J 0 bases, with 14 bases left between them. CDR3 nucleotides: TGTGCCAGTAGACCGTACGACCTCATGAACACTGAAGCTTTCTTT. Its translation: CASRPYDLMNTEAFF.

This clonotype has only a few counts. The chain has TRBV12-3 or TRBV12-4 and TRBJ1-4; D unclear. The germline V and J ends were trimmed by 2 bases and 7 bases, with 14 bases remaining between them. This CDR3 is 15 amino acids long. DNA of the CDR3: TGTGCCAGCAGTTTAAGCCCAGGCCTTACTGAAAAACTGTTTTTT. Residues: CASSLSPGLTEKLFF.

The chain recombines TRBV5-6 with TRBJ2-5, with 9 bases matching TRBD1. The CDR3 runs to 12 residues. Trimming at V came to 2 bases and at J to 13 bases, leaving 6 bases not matched to a gene. Per germline, CDR1 SGHDT and CDR2 YYEEEE. CDR3 DNA: TGTGCCAGCAGCTTCCGGACAGGGGATATGTACTTC. Its protein is CASSFRTGDMYF.

This clonotype was recorded at least ten times. The chain employs TRBV29-1 and TRBJ1-1, with D possibly being TRBD1 (6 bases). CDR3 size: 13 residues. V was shortened by 1 base and J by 5 bases, with 11 bases between the two germline ends. The germline V gene has CDR1 SQVTM and CDR2 ANQGSEA. Here the CDR3 reads CSVEGQGRTEAFF. DNA for the CDR3: TGCAGCGTTGAAGGGCAGGGGAGAACTGAAGCTTTCTTT. Variable domain in full (rest from reference TRBV29-1 and TRBJ1-1): SAVISQKPSRDICQRGTSLTIQCQVDSQVTMMFWYRQQPGQSLTLIATANQGSEATYESGFVIDKFPISRPNLTFSTLTVSNMSPEDSSIYLCSVEGQGRTEAFFGQGTRLTVV.

The table lists this clonotype with a few counts. The chain recombines TRBV6-1 with TRBJ1-6; D is uncertain. V was trimmed by 0 bases and J by 5 bases, leaving 11 bases between them. This CDR3 is 16 amino acids long. Germline CDR1 and CDR2: MNHNS and SASEGT. CDR3 amino acids: CASSEAGGWNNSPLHF. The CDR3 region has the DNA TGTGCCAGCAGTGAAGCGGGAGGGTGGAATAATTCACCCCTCCACTTT.

The CDR3 DNA is TGTGCCATCAGTCGGACAGGGGGCATTCTCCTCCACTTT. Protein: CAISRTGGILLHF. The chain is built from TRBV10-3 and TRBJ1-6, with 11 nucleotides matching TRBD1. Per germline, CDR1 ENHRY and CDR2 SYGVKD. The ends lost 5 bases at V and 15 bases at J; junction bases unmatched: 6. The CDR3 covers 13 residues.

Comment on this clonotype: The junction and the germline gene differ at one end; a read error may be behind it. The genes are TRBV5-1 and TRBJ1-3; no firm D call. Germline CDR1 and CDR2: SGHRS and YFSETQ. The CDR3 is made up of 14 amino acids. The CDR3 is CVSSLDTDGTTIYF. CDR3 nucleotides: TGCGTCAGCAGCTTGGATACAGATGGAACCACCATATATTTT.

This clonotype was recorded at least ten times. V gene TRBV19 combines with J gene TRBJ1-3; D is unclear. CDR1 is LNHDA, CDR2 SQIVND, per germline (reference sequence). CDR3 length: 15 amino acids. The V gene lost 6 bases and the J gene lost 4 bases, with 16 bases spanning the gap. The DNA of the CDR3 is TGTGCCAGTAGCGCCCGAGTGAACAGCGGAAACACCATATATTTT. This sequence encodes CASSARVNSGNTIYF.

Many counts were recorded for this clonotype. The chain joins TRBV19 to TRBJ1-1; D unresolved. The CDR3 loop spans 14 amino acids. Germline CDR1 LNHDA, CDR2 SQIVND (reference sequence). V was clipped by 7 bases and J by 0 bases, with 12 bases between them. CDR3 nucleotides: TGTGCCAGTACGGGGTTGCGGGTGAACACTGAAGCTTTCTTT. Its protein product is CASTGLRVNTEAFF.

The chain links TRBV20-1 to TRBJ1-5; no definite D call. V shed 2 bases and J shed 9 bases, with 26 bases lying between them. The CDR3 loop spans 17 amino acids. Germline CDR1 reads DFQATT; CDR2 reads SNEGSKA (reference sequence). CDR3 sequence: CSARPDELDDFIAPQHF. The CDR3 coding sequence is TGCAGTGCTAGACCGGACGAGTTAGATGATTTTATTGCGCCCCAGCATTTT.

The chain couples TRBV12-3 or TRBV12-4 to TRBJ1-1; D may be TRBD1 (5 bases). Trimming took 9 bases from V and 8 from J, leaving 19 bases between them. The CDR3 covers 13 residues. In nucleotides, the CDR3 is TGTGCCAGTACGCCCGGGACGACTCAGGAAGCTTTCTTT. The encoded protein is CASTPGTTQEAFF.

The V gene is TRBV7-2, the J gene TRBJ2-7, with 7 nucleotides matching TRBD2. With the DNA end fitting TRBJ2-1 better, the J assignment may be wrong. The germline gives CDR1 SGHTA, CDR2 FQGNSA. The length of the CDR3 is 14 residues. The DNA of the CDR3 is TGTGCCAGCAGCTTAAGCGGGATTCTGAATGAGCAGTTCTTC. This translates into CASSLSGILNEQFF.

This clonotype was counted between two and nine times. The chain couples TRBV7-2 to TRBJ1-1, with D hard to call. The V gene's germline CDR1 is SGHTA and CDR2 FQGNSA. The CDR3 length is 13 residues. V lost 3 bases, J lost 4 bases, and 9 bases lay in between. The CDR3 DNA follows: TGTGCCAGCAGCTTGAGGGAGAGCACTGAAGCTTTCTTT. Translation gives CASSLRESTEAFF.

This clonotype occurred many times. The chain links TRBV24-1 to TRBJ2-6; 12 bases line up with TRBD1. V lost 9 bases and J lost 8; bases outside the gene matches: 4. Germline CDR1 is KGHDR and CDR2 is SFDVKD. This CDR3 region has 14 residues. In nucleotides, the CDR3 is TGTGCCACCGGTGGGACAGGGGGCACCAACGTCCTGACTTTC. Amino acids: CATGGTGGTNVLTF.

Turning to this clonotype: This may arise from a read error, as a much more abundant clone is one base away. No conserved phenylalanine or tryptophan ends this CDR3, so it is likely a read error. The rearrangement joins TRBV2 to TRBJ2-2; TRBD1 or TRBD2 may be the D gene (5 bases each). The V gene's germline CDR1 is SNHLY and CDR2 FYNNEI. The ends were cut back, 6 bases at V and 4 bases at J, with 9 bases in the middle. The CDR3 totals 13 residues. CDR3 region: CASRGELTGELFL. CDR3 sequence (DNA): TGTGCCAGCAGGGGGGAACTCACCGGGGAGCTGTTTCTT.

To note about this clonotype: As the CDR3 is not closed by the conserved phenylalanine or tryptophan, this likely results from a read error. V is TRBV27 and J is TRBJ2-7; D unresolved. The germline CDR1 and CDR2 sequences are MNHEY and SMNVEV (reference sequence). Trimming cost V 0 bases and J 0 bases, with 9 bases left between them. This CDR3 region has 15 residues. This chain's CDR3 is CASSLSRVSSYEQYL. In DNA, the CDR3 is TGTGCCAGCAGTTTATCGAGAGTTAGCTCCTACGAGCAGTACCTC.

There are many counts of this clonotype. The chain uses TRBV7-2 and TRBJ1-6; TRBD1 matches at 7 bases. In germline, CDR1 is SGHTA, CDR2 FQGNSA. The CDR3 consists of 19 residues. The J segment lost 7 bases and the V segment lost 3 bases, leaving 18 bases of the junction unmatched. The CDR3, as DNA: TGTGCCAGCAGCTTTATCAGCTTAGGGGCAGGGGGATTCAATTCACCCCTCCACTTT. It codes for CASSFISLGAGGFNSPLHF. Combining the CDR3 with reference TRBV7-2 and TRBJ1-6 gives the whole variable domain GAGVSQSPSNKVTEKGKDVELRCDPISGHTALYWYRQSLGQGLEFLIYFQGNSAPDKSGLPSDRFSAERTGGSVSTLTIQRTQQEDSAVYLCASSFISLGAGGFNSPLHFGNGTRLTVT.

This clonotype appeared a few times. The chain uses TRBV3-1 and TRBJ1-5, with a weak D call TRBD1 (5 bases). The CDR3 is made up of 15 amino acids. Germline V gene data show CDR1 as LGHDT and CDR2 as YNNKEL (reference sequence). Between the trimmed V and J ends, which lost 3 bases and 5 bases, there was a span of 14 bases. The CDR3 DNA follows: TGTGCCAGCAGCCAGTTTAGGGGCTCCGATCAGCCCCAGCATTTT. Amino acid sequence: CASSQFRGSDQPQHF.

This clonotype has at least ten counts. V and J are TRBV29-1 and TRBJ1-4; no clear D. The V gene's germline CDR1 is SQVTM and CDR2 ANQGSEA. V shed 4 bases and J shed 6 bases, with 15 bases lying between them. This CDR3 contains 14 residues. The CDR3 loop is CSVALGDWDEKLFF. CDR3 DNA: TGCAGCGTTGCATTGGGAGATTGGGATGAAAAACTGTTTTTT.

Regarding this clonotype: Mismatch with germline at one junction end may stem from a read error. This chain links TRBV5-1 with TRBJ1-4; no clear D. This CDR3 has 15 amino acids. Germline CDR1 SGHRS, CDR2 YFSETQ. The CDR3 reads CASSLTGVSNEKLFF. The CDR3 DNA is TGTGCCAGCAGCCTAACCGGGGTCTCAAATGAAAAACTGTTTTTT.

Many counts were recorded for this clonotype. The chain carries TRBV10-3 and TRBJ1-1; no definite D call. The V gene's germline CDR1 is ENHRY and CDR2 SYGVKD. The CDR3 is 16 amino acids. Trimming removed 4 bases at V and 7 bases at J, with 22 bases between. CDR3 DNA: TGTGCCATCAGTGTCCTATGGGGAGGAGGGATTGATGAAGCTTTCTTT. This encodes CAISVLWGGGIDEAFF.